The entry below describes one T cell receptor (beta chain). Its antigen is unidentified. Documented treatment: roughly 11-day PBMC culture with coronavirus spike peptide pools or control peptides (ViraFEST assay). Ahead of the COVID-19 pandemic (2011-2018), the CD4+ T cells of the unexposed donor were collected. The source of the sample is a study of vaccination and CD4 T cells after COVID-19. The overall study: Comprising six males and four females, the convalescent participants counted two Hispanic individuals among them.

Cultured CD4+ T cells had their DNA profiled by the Oncomine TCR Beta short-read assay. Cultured CD4+ T cells were the source of extracted genomic DNA. One entry per CDR3 protein results from TCRdb running MiXCR on the PCR reads. The profile shows 9,000 to 10,000 distinct CDR3 sequences, around 50% of them singletons. Trimming took off 3 bases at V and 5 bases at J, with 13 bases between the two ends. Germline V gene sequence: CDR1 LNHDA, CDR2 SQIVND (reference sequence). This CDR3 region has 14 residues. General study points: A median of approximately 90% of reactive clones, in convalescent patients, became evident only post-vaccination.

The chain combines TRBV19 with TRBJ1-1; D call uncertain. Sequenced sample: CD4+ T cells from blood, cultured in vitro. This sequence originates from a human donor in good health. Here the CDR3 reads CASSIARTTTEAFF. The CDR3 DNA reads as TGTGCCAGTAGTATTGCTCGGACCACGACTGAAGCTTTCTTT.